This TCR beta chain was profiled in a study of T cell responses to AZD1222 COVID-19 vaccine. Notes on the study in general: CD4 TCRs associated with vaccination spanned spike, dominating at 160-218 and 743-854.

Of note for this clone: No antigen is known for it.

Using immunoSEQ multiplex PCR, the repertoire was profiled, and TCRdb retains in-frame clones only, with some absent. This table holds approximately 92,000 clones, 65% to 90% found once. V lost 5 bases and J 4 bases, leaving 14 bases between the germline ends. The CDR3 sequence is 15 residues long. Germline V CDR1 and CDR2: SGHAT, FQDESV (reference sequence). The receptor was isolated from an adult in good health. The chain links TRBV11-1 to TRBJ2-2; D is uncertain. Sequencing was performed on peripheral blood, taken on day 0 of AZD1222 vaccination. DNA of the CDR3: TGTGCCAGCAGCCCTCCCTTACGGGTCACCGGGGAGCTGTTTTTT. This encodes CASSPPLRVTGELFF.